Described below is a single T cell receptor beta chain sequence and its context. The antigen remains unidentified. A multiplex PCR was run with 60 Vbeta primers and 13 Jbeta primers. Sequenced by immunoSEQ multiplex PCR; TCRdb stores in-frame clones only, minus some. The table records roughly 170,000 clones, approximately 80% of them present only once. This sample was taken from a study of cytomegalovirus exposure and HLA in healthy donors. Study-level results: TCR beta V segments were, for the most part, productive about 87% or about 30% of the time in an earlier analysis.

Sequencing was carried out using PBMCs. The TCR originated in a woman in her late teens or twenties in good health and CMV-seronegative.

The CDR3 sequence is CASSPSGRGDTGELFF. The DNA for the CDR3 is TGTGCCAGCAGCCCTAGTGGCAGGGGGGACACCGGGGAGCTGTTTTTT. The genes are TRBV14 and TRBJ2-2; TRBD1 might be the D (7 bases). Deletions cut 4 bases from V and 3 bases from J, with 15 bases between. Germline lookup yields CDR1 SGHDN and CDR2 FVKESK. There are 16 residues in the CDR3.